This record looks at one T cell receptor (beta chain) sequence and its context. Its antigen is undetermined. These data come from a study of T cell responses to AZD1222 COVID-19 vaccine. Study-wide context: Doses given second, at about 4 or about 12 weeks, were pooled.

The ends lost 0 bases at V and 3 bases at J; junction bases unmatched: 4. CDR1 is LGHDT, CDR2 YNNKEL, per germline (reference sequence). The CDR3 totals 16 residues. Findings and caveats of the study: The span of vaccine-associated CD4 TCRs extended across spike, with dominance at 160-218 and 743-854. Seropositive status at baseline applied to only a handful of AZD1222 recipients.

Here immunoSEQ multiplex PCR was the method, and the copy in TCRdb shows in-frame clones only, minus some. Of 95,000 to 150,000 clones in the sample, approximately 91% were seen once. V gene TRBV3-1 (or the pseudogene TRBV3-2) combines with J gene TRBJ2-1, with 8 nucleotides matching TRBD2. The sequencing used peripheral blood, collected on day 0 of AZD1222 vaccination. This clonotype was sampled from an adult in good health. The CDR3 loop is CASSQEGTSFYNEQFF. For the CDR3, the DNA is TGTGCCAGCAGCCAAGAGGGGACTAGTTTCTACAATGAGCAGTTCTTC.